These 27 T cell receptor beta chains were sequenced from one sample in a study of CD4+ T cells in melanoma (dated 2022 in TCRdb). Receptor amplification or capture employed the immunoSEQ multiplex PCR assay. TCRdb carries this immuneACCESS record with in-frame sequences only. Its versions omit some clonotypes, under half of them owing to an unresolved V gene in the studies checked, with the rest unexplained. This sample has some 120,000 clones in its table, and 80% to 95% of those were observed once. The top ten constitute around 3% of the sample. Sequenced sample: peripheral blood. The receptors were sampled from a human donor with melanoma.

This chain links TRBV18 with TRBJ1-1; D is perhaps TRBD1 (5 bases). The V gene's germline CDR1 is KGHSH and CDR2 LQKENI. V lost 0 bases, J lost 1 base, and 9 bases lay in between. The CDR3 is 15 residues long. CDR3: CASSPPGRGNTEAFF. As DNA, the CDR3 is TGTGCCAGCTCACCACCGGGACGGGGGAACACTGAAGCTTTCTTT.

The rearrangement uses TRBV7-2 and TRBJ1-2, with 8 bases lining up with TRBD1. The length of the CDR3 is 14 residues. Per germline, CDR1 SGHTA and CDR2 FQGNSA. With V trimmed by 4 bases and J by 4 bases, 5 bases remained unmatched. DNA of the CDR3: TGTGCCAGCAGCTACCAGGGGGCTGGCTATGGCTACACCTTC. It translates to CASSYQGAGYGYTF.

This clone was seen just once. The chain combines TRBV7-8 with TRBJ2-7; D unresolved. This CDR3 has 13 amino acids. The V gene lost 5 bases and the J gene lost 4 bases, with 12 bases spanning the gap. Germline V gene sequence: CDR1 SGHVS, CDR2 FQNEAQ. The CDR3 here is CASSPRTAYEQYF. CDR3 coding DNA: TGTGCCAGCAGCCCCCGGACGGCTTACGAGCAGTACTTC.

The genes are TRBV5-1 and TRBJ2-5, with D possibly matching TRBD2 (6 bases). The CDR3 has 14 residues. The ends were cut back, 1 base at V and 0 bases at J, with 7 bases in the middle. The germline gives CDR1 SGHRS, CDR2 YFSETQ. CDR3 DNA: TGCGCCAGCAGCTTGTCGGGGGACCAAGAGACCCAGTACTTC. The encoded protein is CASSLSGDQETQYF.

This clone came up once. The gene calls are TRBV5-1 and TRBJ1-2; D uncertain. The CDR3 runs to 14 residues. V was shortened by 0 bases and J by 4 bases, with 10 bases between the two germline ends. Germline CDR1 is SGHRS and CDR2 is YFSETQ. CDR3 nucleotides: TGCGCCAGCAGCTTGGATTGGACTCTCTATGGCTACACCTTC. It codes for CASSLDWTLYGYTF.

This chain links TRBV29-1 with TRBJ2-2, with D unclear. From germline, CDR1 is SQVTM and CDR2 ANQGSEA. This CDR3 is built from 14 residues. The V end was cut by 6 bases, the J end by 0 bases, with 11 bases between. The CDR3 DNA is TGCAGCGTGCCTGGGGTCACGAACACCGGGGAGCTGTTTTTT. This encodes CSVPGVTNTGELFF.

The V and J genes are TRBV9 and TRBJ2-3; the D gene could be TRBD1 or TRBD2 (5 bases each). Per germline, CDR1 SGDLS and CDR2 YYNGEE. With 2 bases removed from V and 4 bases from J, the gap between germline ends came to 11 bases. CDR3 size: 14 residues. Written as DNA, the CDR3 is TGTGCCAGCAGCGTTTTGGGACGGGCAGATACGCAGTATTTT. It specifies CASSVLGRADTQYF.

The CDR3 here is CASSLDLYIGYTF. The CDR3 DNA reads as TGTGCCAGCAGCTTAGATCTATATATTGGCTACACCTTC. The chain employs TRBV11-2 and TRBJ1-2; the D is unclear. Trimming pared 0 bases from V and 7 bases from J, leaving 9 bases between. Germline V gene data show CDR1 as SGHAT and CDR2 as FQNNGV. The CDR3 runs to 13 residues. The whole variable domain, remainder taken from reference TRBV11-2 and TRBJ1-2, is EAGVAQSPRYKIIEKRQSVAFWCNPISGHATLYWYQQILGQGPKLLIQFQNNGVVDDSQLPKDRFSAERLKGVDSTLKIQPAKLEDSAVYLCASSLDLYIGYTFGSGTRLTVV.

CDR3 nucleotides: TGTGCCAGCAGCTTAAGGGCGGGGGGTACCGGGGAGCTGTTTTTT. This gives the protein CASSLRAGGTGELFF. The V and J genes are TRBV7-2 and TRBJ2-2; 8 bases fit TRBD2. This CDR3 contains 15 residues. V was pared by 2 bases and J by 5 bases, with 4 bases of the junction left unmatched. Germline CDR1 SGHTA, CDR2 FQGNSA.

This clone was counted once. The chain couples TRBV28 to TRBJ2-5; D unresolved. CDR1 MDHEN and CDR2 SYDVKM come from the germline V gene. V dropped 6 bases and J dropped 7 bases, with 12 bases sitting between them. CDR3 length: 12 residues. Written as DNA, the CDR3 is TGTGCCAGCAGCGCTCACCTCTTGACCCAGTACTTC. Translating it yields CASSAHLLTQYF.

In nucleotides, the CDR3 is TGTGCCAGCAGCCCGACAGATTCACCCCTCCACTTT. This gives the protein CASSPTDSPLHF. The chain employs TRBV27 and TRBJ1-6; possibly TRBD1 for D (5 bases). The V end was cut by 6 bases, the J end by 8 bases, with 8 bases between. CDR3 size: 12 residues. Germline V CDR1 and CDR2: MNHEY, SMNVEV (reference sequence).

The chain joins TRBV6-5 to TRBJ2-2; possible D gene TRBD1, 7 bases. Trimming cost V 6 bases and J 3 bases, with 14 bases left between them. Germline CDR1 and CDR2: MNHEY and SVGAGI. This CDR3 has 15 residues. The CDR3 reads CASSPQGGYTGELFF. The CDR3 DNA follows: TGTGCCAGCAGCCCCCAGGGGGGATACACCGGGGAGCTGTTTTTT.

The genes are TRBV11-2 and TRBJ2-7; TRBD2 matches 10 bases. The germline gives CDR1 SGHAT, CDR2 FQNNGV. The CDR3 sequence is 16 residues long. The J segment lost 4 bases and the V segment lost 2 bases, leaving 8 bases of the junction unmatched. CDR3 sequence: CASSLLGSGGVYEQYF. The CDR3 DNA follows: TGTGCCAGCAGCTTATTGGGGAGCGGGGGGGTTTACGAGCAGTACTTC.

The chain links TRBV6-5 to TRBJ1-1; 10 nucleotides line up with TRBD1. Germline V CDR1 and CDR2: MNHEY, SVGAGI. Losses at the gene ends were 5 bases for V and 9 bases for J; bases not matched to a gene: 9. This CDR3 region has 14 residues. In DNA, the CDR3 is TGTGCCAGCAGTCAAACCGGGACAGGGGTAAAAGCTTTCTTT. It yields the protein CASSQTGTGVKAFF.

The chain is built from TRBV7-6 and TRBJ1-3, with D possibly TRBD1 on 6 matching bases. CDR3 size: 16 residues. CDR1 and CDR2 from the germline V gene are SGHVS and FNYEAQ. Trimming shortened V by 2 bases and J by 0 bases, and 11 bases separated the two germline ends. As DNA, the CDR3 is TGTGCCAGCAGCTTATTGGGGGGGCCCTCTGGAAACACCATATATTTT. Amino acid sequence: CASSLLGGPSGNTIYF.

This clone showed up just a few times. CDR3 amino acids: CASSWAGLTGDTQYF. The CDR3 nucleotides read TGCGCCAGCAGCTGGGCGGGACTCACAGGAGATACGCAGTATTTT. The rearrangement links TRBV5-1 to TRBJ2-3, with TRBD2 as a possible D gene (6 bases). Trimming took off 3 bases at V and 5 bases at J, with 16 bases between the two ends. CDR1 and CDR2 from the germline V gene are SGHRS and YFSETQ. CDR3 size: 15 residues.

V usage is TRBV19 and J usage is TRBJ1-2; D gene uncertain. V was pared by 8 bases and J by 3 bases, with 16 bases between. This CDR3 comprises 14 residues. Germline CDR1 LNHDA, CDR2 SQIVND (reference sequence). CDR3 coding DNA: TGTGCCAGTCATTTGATGGGAGAATACTATGGCTACACCTTC. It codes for CASHLMGEYYGYTF.

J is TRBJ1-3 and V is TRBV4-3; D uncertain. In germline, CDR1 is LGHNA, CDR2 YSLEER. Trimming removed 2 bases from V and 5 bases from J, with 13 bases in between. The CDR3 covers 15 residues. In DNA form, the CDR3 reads TGCGCCAGCAGCCAACAATACTTAACCCGAAACACCATATATTTT. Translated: CASSQQYLTRNTIYF.

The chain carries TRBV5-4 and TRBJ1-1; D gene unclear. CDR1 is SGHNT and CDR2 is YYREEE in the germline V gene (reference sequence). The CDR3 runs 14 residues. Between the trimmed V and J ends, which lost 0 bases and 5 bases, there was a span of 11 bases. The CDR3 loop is CASSLEAVRTEAFF. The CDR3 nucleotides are TGTGCCAGCAGCTTGGAGGCAGTACGAACTGAAGCTTTCTTT.

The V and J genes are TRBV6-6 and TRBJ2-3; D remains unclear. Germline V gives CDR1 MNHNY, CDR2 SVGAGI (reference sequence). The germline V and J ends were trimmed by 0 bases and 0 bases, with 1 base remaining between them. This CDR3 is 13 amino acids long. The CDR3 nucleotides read TGTGCCAGCAGTTACTCAAGCACAGATACGCAGTATTTT. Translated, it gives CASSYSSTDTQYF.

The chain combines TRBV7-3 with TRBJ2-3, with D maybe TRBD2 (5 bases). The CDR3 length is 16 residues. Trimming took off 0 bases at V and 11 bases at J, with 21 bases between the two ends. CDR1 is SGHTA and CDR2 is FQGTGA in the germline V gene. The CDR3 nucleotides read TGTGCCAGCAGCTTAACTTCGTTAGGACGGGTGAGCGGGCAGTATTTT. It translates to CASSLTSLGRVSGQYF.

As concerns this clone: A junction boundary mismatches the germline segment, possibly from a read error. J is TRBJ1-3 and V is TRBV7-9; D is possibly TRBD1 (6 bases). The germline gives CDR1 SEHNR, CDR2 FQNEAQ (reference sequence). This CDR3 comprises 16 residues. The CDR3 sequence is CATAANLGGAGNTIYF. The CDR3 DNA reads TGTGCTACAGCAGCCAATCTGGGGGGCGCTGGCAACACCATATATTTT.

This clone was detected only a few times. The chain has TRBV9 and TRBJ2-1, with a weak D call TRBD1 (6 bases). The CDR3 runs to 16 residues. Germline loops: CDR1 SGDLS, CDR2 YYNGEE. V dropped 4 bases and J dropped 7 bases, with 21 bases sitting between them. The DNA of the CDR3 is TGTGCCAGCAGCCCTTTCGGGACATCTCTGGGGAATGAGCAGTTCTTC. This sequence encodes CASSPFGTSLGNEQFF.

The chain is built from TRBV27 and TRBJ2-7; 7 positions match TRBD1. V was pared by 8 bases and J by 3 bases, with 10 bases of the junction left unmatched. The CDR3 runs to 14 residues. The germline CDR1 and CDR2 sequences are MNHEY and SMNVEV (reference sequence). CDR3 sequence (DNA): TGTGCCAGCCCAATGACAGGGAAACTCTACGAGCAGTACTTC. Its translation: CASPMTGKLYEQYF.

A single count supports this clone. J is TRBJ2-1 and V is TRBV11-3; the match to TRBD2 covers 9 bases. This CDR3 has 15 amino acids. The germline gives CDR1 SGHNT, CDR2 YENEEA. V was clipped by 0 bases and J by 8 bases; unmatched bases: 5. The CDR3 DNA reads TGTGCCAGCAGCTTAGACGGGACTAGCCACGATGAGCAGTTCTTC. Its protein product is CASSLDGTSHDEQFF. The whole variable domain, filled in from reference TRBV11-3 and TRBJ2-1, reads EAGVVQSPRYKIIEKKQPVAFWCNPISGHNTLYWYLQNLGQGPELLIRYENEEAVDDSQLPKDRFSAERLKGVDSTLKIQPAELGDSAVYLCASSLDGTSHDEQFFGPGTRLTVL.

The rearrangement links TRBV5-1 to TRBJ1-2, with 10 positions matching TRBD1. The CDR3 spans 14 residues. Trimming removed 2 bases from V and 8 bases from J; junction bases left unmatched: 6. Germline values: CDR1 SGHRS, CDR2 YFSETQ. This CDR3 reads CASSFGTGEWGYTF. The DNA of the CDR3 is TGCGCCAGCAGCTTTGGGACAGGGGAGTGGGGCTACACCTTC.

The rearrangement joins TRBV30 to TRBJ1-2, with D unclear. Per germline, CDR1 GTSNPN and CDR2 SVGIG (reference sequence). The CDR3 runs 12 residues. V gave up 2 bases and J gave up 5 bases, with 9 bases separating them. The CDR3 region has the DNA TGTGCCTGGAGTCTACGCCAGTATGGCTACACCTTC. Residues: CAWSLRQYGYTF.